The 10 T cell receptor beta chains listed next were all sequenced from one sample in a study of blood T cell repertoires in COVID-19. The table came from immunoSEQ multiplex PCR; TCRdb's copy has only in-frame clones and leaves some out. The sample carries a few hundred thousand clones, roughly 83% recorded once. The specimen was peripheral blood. These receptors originate from a man aged 80 or over with acute or convalescent COVID-19.

In this sample, this clone turned up once. This sequence joins TRBV2 and TRBJ1-5; 8 bases map to TRBD1. The V segment lost 2 bases and the J segment 2 bases; nucleotides outside the gene matches: 8. Germline V gene sequence: CDR1 SNHLY, CDR2 FYNNEI. This CDR3 spans 17 amino acids. The CDR3 loop is CASSEWTGFRGNQPQHF. The CDR3 coding sequence is TGTGCCAGCAGTGAATGGACAGGGTTTCGAGGCAATCAGCCCCAGCATTTT.

This clone has ten or more counts. The rearrangement uses TRBV2 and TRBJ2-7, with 11 bases fitting TRBD2. Trimming cost V 0 bases and J 2 bases; bases outside gene matches: 3. Per germline, CDR1 SNHLY and CDR2 FYNNEI. This CDR3 has 16 residues. The CDR3 nucleotides read TGTGCCAGCAGTGAAGCTAGCGGGGGGGCCGCCTACGAGCAGTACTTC. Amino acid sequence: CASSEASGGAAYEQYF.

V is TRBV10-2 and J is TRBJ2-1; 8 bases agree with TRBD1. This CDR3 comprises 19 residues. The germline CDR1 and CDR2 sequences are WSHSY and SAAADI. The trim removed 4 bases at V and 0 bases at J, leaving 14 bases unmatched. CDR3 DNA: TGCGCCAGCAGTGGGAACGTGGGACAGGAAAAAAGCTCCTACAATGAGCAGTTCTTC. Translation: CASSGNVGQEKSSYNEQFF.

CDR3 loop: CASSYLWAHMNTEAFF. The CDR3 DNA sequence: TGTGCCAGCAGTTACCTCTGGGCGCATATGAACACTGAAGCTTTCTTT. The rearrangement links TRBV6-5 to TRBJ1-1; D unclear. There are 16 residues in the CDR3. Germline loops: CDR1 MNHEY, CDR2 SVGAGI. Trimming removed 2 bases at V and 0 bases at J, with 13 bases between.

This clone has just one count. The chain links TRBV27 to TRBJ2-2, with 14 bases aligning to TRBD2. The ends lost 6 bases at V and 5 bases at J; junction bases unmatched: 2. Germline values: CDR1 MNHEY, CDR2 SMNVEV (reference sequence). The CDR3 loop spans 15 amino acids. CDR3 region: CASRRLAGGTGELFF. DNA for the CDR3: TGTGCCAGCAGGAGACTAGCGGGGGGGACCGGGGAGCTGTTTTTT.

The V and J genes are TRBV19 and TRBJ2-2; D is possibly TRBD2 (5 bases). Germline assignment: CDR1 LNHDA and CDR2 SQIVND (reference sequence). Trimming removed 8 bases at V and 1 base at J, with 8 bases between. This CDR3 contains 13 residues. The CDR3 here is CASQRLNTGELFF. CDR3 sequence (DNA): TGTGCCAGTCAGCGGCTGAACACCGGGGAGCTGTTTTTT.

J is TRBJ1-5 and V is TRBV5-1, with a tentative D call TRBD1 (5 bases). The CDR3 is 15 amino acids. Germline-derived CDR1 and CDR2 are SGHRS and YFSETQ. V lost 0 bases and J 1 base, leaving 8 bases between the germline ends. CDR3 DNA sequence: TGCGCCAGCAGCTTGGCAGCAGGGAGCAATCAGCCCCAGCATTTT. This sequence encodes CASSLAAGSNQPQHF.

This clone turned up a few times. This rearrangement joins TRBV30 to TRBJ1-4; 8 bases match TRBD1. With 1 base clipped from V and 7 bases from J, the junction kept 17 bases outside the gene matches. There are 18 residues in the CDR3. Germline CDR1 and CDR2: GTSNPN and SVGIG (reference sequence). As DNA, the CDR3 is TGTGCCTGGAGTGGAGGACCGGGACAGGACCCGAGGGGTGAAAAACTGTTTTTT. Protein product: CAWSGGPGQDPRGEKLFF.

This chain connects TRBV30 to TRBJ1-3; D is unresolved. Germline V lookup: CDR1 GTSNPN, CDR2 SVGIG (reference sequence). The CDR3 is made up of 16 amino acids. V lost 4 bases and J 0 bases, leaving 16 bases between the germline ends. The CDR3 protein is CAWTSKRLISGNTIYF. The CDR3 nucleotides read TGTGCCTGGACATCCAAGAGGCTGATCTCTGGAAACACCATATATTTT.

V gene TRBV18 combines with J gene TRBJ2-2; 9 positions match TRBD1. Per the germline V gene, CDR1 is KGHSH and CDR2 is LQKENI. The V segment lost 0 bases and the J segment 4 bases; nucleotides outside the gene matches: 3. CDR3 length equals 16 residues. DNA of the CDR3: TGTGCCAGCTCACCACCGGGGACAGGGCTCACCGGGGAGCTGTTTTTT. Protein: CASSPPGTGLTGELFF. Full variable domain (remainder filled in from reference TRBV18 and TRBJ2-2): NAGVMQNPRHLVRRRGQEARLRCSPMKGHSHVYWYRQLPEEGLKFMVYLQKENIIDESGMPKERFSAEFPKEGPSILRIQQVVRGDSAAYFCASSPPGTGLTGELFFGEGSRLTVL.